This entry lists 11 T cell receptor beta chains sequenced from one sample in a study of STAT3 mutations in large granular lymphocyte leukemia. The study, taken as a whole, reports: In T-cell large granular lymphocyte leukemia, about half of patients showed multiple immunodominant subclonotypes.

The antigens these receptors bind are not known. Assay used: immunoSEQ multiplex PCR; TCRdb lists only in-frame clones, some missing. The table has over 30,000 clones, about 88% seen once. Sequencing was performed on PBMCs. Receptors were obtained from a human donor with T large granular lymphocyte leukemia. Some clones in this sample may be carry-over from other donors' samples.

This clone came up a few times. This sequence joins TRBV6-1 and TRBJ1-6; D call uncertain. Trimming took 2 bases from V and 8 from J, leaving 13 bases between them. Germline V lookup: CDR1 MNHNS, CDR2 SASEGT. This CDR3 is built from 15 residues. In nucleotides, the CDR3 is TGTGCCAGCAGTGAACATCGGCAGGAGTATTCACCCCTCCACTTT. This sequence encodes CASSEHRQEYSPLHF.

The chain links TRBV5-4 to TRBJ1-2, with D possibly matching TRBD1 (5 bases). Trimming left V 6 bases short and J 0 bases short, with 12 bases between. The CDR3 consists of 14 residues. The V gene's germline CDR1 is SGHNT and CDR2 YYREEE (reference sequence). The CDR3 here is CASIPRGANYGYTF. As DNA, the CDR3 is TGTGCCAGCATCCCGAGGGGTGCTAACTATGGCTACACCTTC.

In DNA form, the CDR3 reads TGTGCCAGCAGCCCTATGAGTACCGGGGAGCTGTTTTTT. It codes for CASSPMSTGELFF. The chain links TRBV5-6 to TRBJ2-2; D gene unclear. V was pared by 4 bases and J by 5 bases, with 9 bases between. Germline-derived CDR1 and CDR2 are SGHDT and YYEEEE. The CDR3 totals 13 residues.

The chain links TRBV7-9 to TRBJ2-3, with D possibly matching TRBD2 (7 bases). Germline CDR1 is SEHNR and CDR2 is FQNEAQ (reference sequence). The CDR3 is 15 residues long. V lost 1 base, J lost 5 bases, and 13 bases lay in between. The CDR3 region is CASSLEGGGRDTQYF. CDR3 in DNA: TGTGCCAGCAGCTTAGAAGGGGGGGGCCGAGATACGCAGTATTTT.

V and J are TRBV18 and TRBJ2-5, with D uncertain. The CDR3 is 13 residues long. The V and J ends lost 0 bases and 4 bases respectively, with 6 bases between them. Germline V gene data show CDR1 as KGHSH and CDR2 as LQKENI. The CDR3 sequence is CASSPPNSETQYF. CDR3 DNA sequence: TGTGCCAGCTCACCACCTAATTCAGAGACCCAGTACTTC. Using reference TRBV18 and TRBJ2-5 for the parts outside the CDR3, the full variable domain is NAGVMQNPRHLVRRRGQEARLRCSPMKGHSHVYWYRQLPEEGLKFMVYLQKENIIDESGMPKERFSAEFPKEGPSILRIQQVVRGDSAAYFCASSPPNSETQYFGPGTRLLVL.

The CDR3 nucleotides are TGCGCCAGCAGCCGCTGGACTAGCGGGGGGGCCAGGGAGACCCAGTACTTC. It is translated as CASSRWTSGGARETQYF. The chain combines TRBV5-1 with TRBJ2-5; 15 nucleotides agree with TRBD2. The germline V gene has CDR1 SGHRS and CDR2 YFSETQ. The CDR3 has 17 residues. V shed 4 bases, J shed 5 bases, and the junction held 9 bases outside the gene matches.

The rearrangement links TRBV28 to TRBJ1-1; the D is unclear. The ends were cut back, 7 bases at V and 4 bases at J, with 10 bases in the middle. Germline V gives CDR1 MDHEN, CDR2 SYDVKM. This CDR3 is 12 amino acids long. The CDR3 reads CASTSVRTEAFF. The CDR3 DNA sequence: TGTGCCAGCACCTCGGTTCGCACTGAAGCTTTCTTT.

The chain recombines TRBV11-2 with TRBJ2-1; 9 bases are shared with TRBD1. V was clipped by 5 bases and J by 6 bases; unmatched bases: 8. Germline-derived CDR1 and CDR2 are SGHAT and FQNNGV. The CDR3 consists of 15 residues. In DNA form, the CDR3 reads TGTGCCAGCAGCCTAAAAGGGACAGGGCTCAATGAGCAGTTCTTC. Translated, it gives CASSLKGTGLNEQFF. The whole variable domain, filled in from reference TRBV11-2 and TRBJ2-1, reads EAGVAQSPRYKIIEKRQSVAFWCNPISGHATLYWYQQILGQGPKLLIQFQNNGVVDDSQLPKDRFSAERLKGVDSTLKIQPAKLEDSAVYLCASSLKGTGLNEQFFGPGTRLTVL.

The V call is TRBV11-3, the J call TRBJ1-2, with D perhaps matching TRBD1 (5 bases). Germline CDR1 SGHNT, CDR2 YENEEA. This CDR3 region has 14 residues. The V and J ends lost 4 bases and 7 bases respectively, with 16 bases between them. The CDR3 coding sequence is TGTGCCAGCAGCTACGGGGGTGCCGAAGGTGGCTACACCTTC. Translating it yields CASSYGGAEGGYTF.

V and J are TRBV28 and TRBJ1-4; possible D gene TRBD1, 5 bases. The V and J ends lost 6 bases and 7 bases respectively, with 21 bases between them. CDR3 length equals 16 residues. Germline CDR1 MDHEN, CDR2 SYDVKM. CDR3 residues: CASSPGQGLRSEKLFF. The CDR3 region has the DNA TGTGCCAGCAGCCCCGGGCAGGGACTTCGGAGTGAAAAACTGTTTTTT.

The chain uses TRBV7-8 and TRBJ2-5, with D possibly being TRBD1 (5 bases). V lost 0 bases to trimming and J lost 2 bases, with 19 bases between them. This CDR3 contains 18 residues. CDR1 and CDR2 from the germline V gene are SGHVS and FQNEAQ. The CDR3 DNA reads as TGTGCCAGCAGCTTAGCAGGGCACTATGGGGCCATGCAAGAGACCCAGTACTTC. This gives the protein CASSLAGHYGAMQETQYF. Using reference TRBV7-8 and TRBJ2-5 for the parts outside the CDR3, the full variable domain is GAGVSQSPRYKVAKRGQDVALRCDPISGHVSLFWYQQALGQGPEFLTYFQNEAQLDKSGLPSDRFFAERPEGSVSTLKIQRTQQEDSAVYLCASSLAGHYGAMQETQYFGPGTRLLVL.